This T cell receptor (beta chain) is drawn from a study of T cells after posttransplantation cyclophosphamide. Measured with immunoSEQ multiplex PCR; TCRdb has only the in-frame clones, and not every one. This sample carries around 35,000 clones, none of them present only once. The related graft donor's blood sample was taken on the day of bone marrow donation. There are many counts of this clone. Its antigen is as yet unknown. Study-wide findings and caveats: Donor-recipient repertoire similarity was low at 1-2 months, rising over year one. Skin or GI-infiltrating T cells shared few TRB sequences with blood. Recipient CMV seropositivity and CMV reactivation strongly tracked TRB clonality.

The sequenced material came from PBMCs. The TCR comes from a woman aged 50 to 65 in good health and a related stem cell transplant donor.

CDR3 amino acids: CASSPFTLYNEQFF. The DNA for the CDR3 is TGTGCCAGTAGCCCCTTTACACTATACAATGAGCAGTTCTTC. The chain links TRBV19 to TRBJ2-1; D gene ambiguous. V lost 6 bases, J lost 4 bases, and 13 bases lay in between. CDR3 length: 14 residues. Germline assignment: CDR1 LNHDA and CDR2 SQIVND (reference sequence).